This TCR beta chain originates from a study of tumor-infiltrating lymphocytes in primary liver carcinoma (dated by TCRdb to 2017 to 2019). The study in broad terms: Of the five patients (three men and two women, aged 30 to 69 years), four had hepatocellular carcinoma and one had combined HCC and intrahepatic cholangiocarcinoma. Reproducibility between technical replicate repertoires was high, with correlation coefficients above 0.98 and mean shared-clone rates roughly 0.91. Samples yielded roughly 3.5 to 8 million productive TCRbeta reads; read depth did not differ significantly between tissue types. Across five regions of each liver tumor, along with adjacent normal tissue and blood, the study brought together TCRbeta repertoire sequencing, expression microarrays and whole-exome sequencing. A total of 35 specimens from 5 patients underwent TCRbeta repertoire sequencing, comprising around 25 tumor regions, 5 adjacent noncancerous liver tissues and 5 peripheral blood samples. Agilent mRNA microarray profiling was performed on the roughly 25 tumor region samples to relate TCRbeta repertoire diversity to the local molecular phenotype. The five patients had tumors staged T1-T3 N0M0, with maximum diameters ranging from roughly 4 to 10 cm.

Total RNA and DNA were co-extracted from approximately 20-30 mg of bulk tissue with the AllPrep DNA/RNA mini kit, without cell sorting. Between late 2015 and 2016, roughly five patients in China with histopathologically diagnosed primary liver carcinoma had surgical resection. At the time of sampling, the patients were treatment-naive and had chronic HBV infection. Each tumor was sampled at five spatially separated regions: the superior, inferior, left-lateral and right-lateral poles and the tumor centre. More than 85% viable tumor cells were found by histology in every tumor sample. Pieces of fresh tumor and adjacent tissue were cut in half, with one half kept in RNAlater at -80 degrees C and the other half sent for histology. The study at large found these results: The top 250 clones made up a significantly larger repertoire fraction in tumors than in blood (p = 0.039). Repertoire overlap was found to be higher between tumor regions (mean around 35%) than between tumor-adjacent (around 17%) or tumor-blood (14%) pairs, consistent with antigen-driven expansion. Bulk unsorted samples precluded comparing CD4+ and CD8+ T cell repertoires. Because only the TCR beta chain was sequenced and unpaired alpha chains were not captured, true repertoire diversity is likely underestimated. Only five or six patients were included in the study, and the authors note that the findings should be validated in a larger study. Only about 7-25% of top clones were found in all five regions of a tumor, suggesting spatial heterogeneity of tumor-infiltrating T cells.

CDR1 SGHRS and CDR2 YFSETQ are derived from the germline V gene. The CDR3, cysteine through phenylalanine, is 15 amino acids long. Kept here is only the CDR3 DNA, which spans 45 bases and is read in frame from base 1. A constant-region primer and ProtoScript II reverse transcriptase were used to reverse-transcribe TCRbeta-specific cDNA from roughly 0.5 ug total RNA. Construction of the TCRbeta libraries relied on three nested rounds of multiplex PCR, following a slightly modified ARM-PCR procedure. Each of the first two PCR rounds ran for around 10 cycles using multiplex TRBV1-TRBV30 forward primers together with a Cbeta reverse primer. Sample barcodes and Illumina adapters were attached in a final 25-cycle PCR using Deep VentR polymerase. Before sequencing, amplicons of 200-500 bp were gel-purified using a QIAquick gel extraction kit. TCRbeta amplicons were sequenced on an Illumina HiSeq 2500 with 250-bp paired-end reads. In the paper's pipeline: Quality trimming of reads was performed with Trimmomatic v0.33, and paired reads were merged with FLASH v1.2.11 so that full CDR3 sequences could be recovered. V, D and J germline segments were assigned to the rearranged TCRbeta sequences by MiGEC v1.2.1b. Clonotype statistics, along with Shannon-Wiener diversity indices, were calculated using VDJtools v1.0.0. Except for diversity analysis, only the 250 most abundant clonotypes of each sample were used in subsequent analyses to reduce sampling bias. TCRdb reprocessed the public reads (quality trimming at Q25 with fastp, clone calling with MiXCR) and kept in-frame beta chains. Each CDR3 protein gets just one entry, which takes the most common genes and DNA from the rows behind it. These V and J calls originate from TCRdb's pipeline instead of the authors' own analysis. Here the sample has about 200,000 distinct CDR3 sequences; around four fifths occur a single time. The top ten clonotypes cover around 18% of the sample.

As regards this clonotype: No cognate antigen has been identified for it. A much larger clone is a single base away; this may be a read error.

This clonotype was obtained from a man aged 35 to 55 with primary liver carcinoma and hepatitis B virus infection. Recombination linked TRBV5-1 to TRBJ1-6; TRBD1 is possibly the D segment (5 matching bases). The sequenced material came from tumor tissue from primary liver carcinoma. The DNA is as follows: TGCGCCAGCAGCTGGGGGAGCTCCTATGATTCACCCCTCCACTTT. This sequence encodes CASSWGSSYDSPLHF.